The 13 T cell receptor beta chains listed next were all sequenced from one sample in a study of beta chain features in type 1 diabetes. Expressed TCRB transcripts got sequenced, as all isolated RNA was reverse transcribed. Produced via immunoSEQ multiplex PCR; TCRdb's table is partial and in-frame only. This table holds roughly 140,000 clones, about 7.1% found once. Sequencing was done on a sample of central memory CD4+ T cells from blood. Receptors were obtained from a woman younger than 45 in good health.

This clone has a count of ten or more. This chain uses TRBV29-1 with TRBJ2-5; 7 positions agree with TRBD1. Germline V gives CDR1 SQVTM, CDR2 ANQGSEA. The CDR3 has 12 amino acids. V lost 6 bases, J lost 4 bases, and 5 bases stayed unmatched. The CDR3 sequence is CSVRQGSETQYF. The CDR3 nucleotides read TGCAGCGTACGACAGGGCTCAGAGACCCAGTACTTC.

Ten or more counts support this clone. This chain uses TRBV27 with TRBJ2-4; 12 positions agree with TRBD2. Germline V gene data show CDR1 as MNHEY and CDR2 as SMNVEV (reference sequence). The CDR3 covers 15 residues. Trimming removed 6 bases from V and 6 bases from J; junction bases left unmatched: 6. CDR3 region: CASRPGLAGPNIQYF. As DNA, the CDR3 is TGTGCCAGCAGGCCTGGACTAGCGGGGCCAAACATTCAGTACTTC.

This clone was counted once. This rearrangement joins TRBV7-2 to TRBJ1-1; D is possibly TRBD1 (5 bases). This CDR3 is 16 amino acids long. From germline, CDR1 is SGHTA and CDR2 FQGNSA. With 1 base removed from V and 3 bases from J, the gap between germline ends came to 15 bases. The CDR3 loop reads CASSLVIVRGDTEAFF. The CDR3 DNA reads TGTGCCAGCAGCTTAGTAATTGTCCGGGGGGACACTGAAGCTTTCTTT.

This clone was seen ten or more times. This chain uses TRBV27 with TRBJ2-7; TRBD2 aligns across 12 bases. The CDR3 runs 16 residues. The junction had 6 bases not matched to a gene; V was cut back by 2 bases and J by 4 bases. Germline V gene lookup returns CDR1 MNHEY and CDR2 SMNVEV (reference sequence). The CDR3 nucleotides are TGTGCCAGCAGTTTAGTGACTAGCGGGAGTGGTTACGAGCAGTACTTC. Encoded protein: CASSLVTSGSGYEQYF.

This clone was recorded many times. The chain recombines TRBV7-9 with TRBJ2-5; TRBD2 matches at 9 bases. This CDR3 contains 16 residues. Germline loops: CDR1 SEHNR, CDR2 FQNEAQ (reference sequence). Trimming cost V 1 base and J 5 bases; bases outside gene matches: 8. The CDR3 spells CASSLGLAEFVETQYF. DNA of the CDR3: TGTGCCAGCAGCTTAGGACTAGCGGAGTTCGTCGAGACCCAGTACTTC.

The chain carries TRBV7-2 and TRBJ1-1; unclear D gene. Germline CDR1 is SGHTA and CDR2 is FQGNSA. The V and J ends lost 5 bases and 3 bases respectively, with 13 bases between them. The CDR3 is 14 residues long. DNA of the CDR3: TGTGCCAGCAGCACCCAGTCCGCGGACACTGAAGCTTTCTTT. Its protein is CASSTQSADTEAFF.

This clone came up many times. This chain connects TRBV18 to TRBJ2-4; D is ambiguous. CDR1 and CDR2 (germline): KGHSH, LQKENI. This CDR3 has 15 amino acids. V lost 2 bases, J lost 0 bases, and 8 bases lay in between. CDR3 in DNA: TGTGCCAGCTCACCAGCCGGGTCAGCCAAAAACATTCAGTACTTC. Translation gives CASSPAGSAKNIQYF.

This clone was counted at least ten times. The J gene is TRBJ2-4, the V gene TRBV5-4; D unclear. Trimming pared 3 bases from V and 8 bases from J, leaving 6 bases between. This CDR3 contains 11 residues. Looked up from germline, CDR1 is SGHNT and CDR2 is YYREEE (reference sequence). As DNA, the CDR3 is TGTGCCAGCAGCTCTCAGGACATTCAGTACTTC. Translated: CASSSQDIQYF. Complete variable domain (other parts from reference TRBV5-4 and TRBJ2-4): ETGVTQSPTHLIKTRGQQVTLRCSSQSGHNTVSWYQQALGQGPQFIFQYYREEENGRGNFPPRFSGLQFPNYSSELNVNALELDDSALYLCASSSQDIQYFGAGTRLSVL.

This clone has a handful of counts. This chain joins TRBV30 and TRBJ1-6, with TRBD1 matching over 7 bases. This CDR3 is 13 amino acids long. Germline V gives CDR1 GTSNPN, CDR2 SVGIG (reference sequence). J was trimmed by 6 bases and V by 5 bases; bases with no gene match: 4. CDR3 loop: CAWGTALNSPLHF. The CDR3 DNA follows: TGTGCCTGGGGGACAGCTCTTAATTCACCCCTCCACTTT.

V gene TRBV18 combines with J gene TRBJ1-2, with D tentatively TRBD1 (6 bases). The CDR3 consists of 13 residues. Per the germline V gene, CDR1 is KGHSH and CDR2 is LQKENI. Trimming removed 6 bases from V and 2 bases from J, with 10 bases in between. The CDR3 sequence is CASSDSMNYGYTF. CDR3 DNA: TGTGCCAGCTCGGACAGTATGAACTATGGCTACACCTTC.

The rearrangement links TRBV6-4 to TRBJ2-1; TRBD1 is a possible D gene (7 bases). The V and J ends lost 6 bases and 0 bases respectively, with 12 bases between them. Germline CDR1 MRHNA, CDR2 SNTAGT. CDR3 size: 15 residues. CDR3 in amino acids: CASREGAGSYNEQFF. For the CDR3, the DNA is TGTGCCAGCAGGGAGGGGGCCGGCTCCTACAATGAGCAGTTCTTC.

This sequence joins TRBV29-1 and TRBJ1-1; TRBD1 agrees at 7 bases. V trimming: 5 bases; J trimming: 4 bases; junction bases outside the gene matches: 7. Germline loops: CDR1 SQVTM, CDR2 ANQGSEA. The CDR3 is 13 amino acids. CDR3 DNA: TGCAGCGTTCGTTCCTGGGACAGCACTGAAGCTTTCTTT. It specifies CSVRSWDSTEAFF. The full variable domain, with the rest looked up from reference TRBV29-1 and TRBJ1-1, is SAVISQKPSRDICQRGTSLTIQCQVDSQVTMMFWYRQQPGQSLTLIATANQGSEATYESGFVIDKFPISRPNLTFSTLTVSNMSPEDSSIYLCSVRSWDSTEAFFGQGTRLTVV.

There are a few counts of this clone. The rearrangement uses TRBV19 and TRBJ2-5; 12 bases agree with TRBD1. The CDR3 covers 14 residues. Per germline, CDR1 LNHDA and CDR2 SQIVND (reference sequence). The J segment lost 5 bases and the V segment lost 9 bases, leaving 7 bases of the junction unmatched. The CDR3 loop reads CASRTGTGGETQYF. The DNA of the CDR3 is TGTGCCAGCCGGACCGGGACAGGGGGCGAGACCCAGTACTTC.